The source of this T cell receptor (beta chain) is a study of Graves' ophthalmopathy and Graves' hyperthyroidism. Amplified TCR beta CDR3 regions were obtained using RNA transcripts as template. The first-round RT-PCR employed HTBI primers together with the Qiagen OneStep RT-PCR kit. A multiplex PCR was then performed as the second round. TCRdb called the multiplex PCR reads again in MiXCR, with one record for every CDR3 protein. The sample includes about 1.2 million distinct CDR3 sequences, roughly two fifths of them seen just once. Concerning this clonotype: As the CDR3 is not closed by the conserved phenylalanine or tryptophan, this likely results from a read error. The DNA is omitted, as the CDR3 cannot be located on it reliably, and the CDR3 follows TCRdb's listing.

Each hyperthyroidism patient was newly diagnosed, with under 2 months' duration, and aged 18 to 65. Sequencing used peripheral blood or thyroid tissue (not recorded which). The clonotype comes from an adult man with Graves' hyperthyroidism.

The CDR3 loop is CASSLQPGVL. The V and J genes are TRBV7-2 and TRBJ1-6; the table's D gene call, TRBD1, was not cross checked with the DNA. Germline lookup yields CDR1 SGHTA and CDR2 FQGNSA. The CDR3 region is 10 residues in length, termini included.